The 20 T cell receptor beta chains reported below all come from one sample, sequenced in a study of vaccination effects on CD4 cells after COVID-19 (dated by TCRdb to 2022 to 2024). Their cognate antigens are unknown. Libraries were constructed by the immunoSEQ multiplex PCR assay. TCRdb carries this immuneACCESS record with in-frame sequences only. Its versions omit some clonotypes, under half of them owing to an unresolved V gene in the studies checked, with the rest unexplained. For this sample the table gives fewer than 85,000 clones, of which about 78% were detected only once. The ten biggest clones cover 10% of the sample. In the ViraFEST assay, PBMC were stimulated with viral peptide pools, and TCR sequencing was then used to find antigen-specific CD4+ T cell clonotypes based on their expansion. After 10 days of culture, CD4+ T cells were isolated with the EasySep CD4+ T cell isolation kit. None of the healthy vaccine recipients had a prior SARS-CoV-2 infection, which was confirmed by nucleocapsid antibody tests that came back negative both before and after vaccination.

Sequencing was performed on CD4+ T cells from PBMCs cultured with SARS-CoV-2 spike peptides, taken before COVID-19 vaccination. The sample's cell subset or site label, in plain terms: SARS-CoV-2 spike overlapping peptide pool stimulation. These receptors all stem from a human donor who received a COVID-19 vaccine.

This sequence joins TRBV9 and TRBJ2-3; D assignment may be TRBD1 or TRBD2 (5 bases each). The germline V gene encodes CDR1 SGDLS and CDR2 YYNGEE. The CDR3 has 16 amino acids. V was clipped by 4 bases and J by 4 bases, with 19 bases between them. The CDR3 nucleotides read TGTGCCAGCAGCTACCGTCCGGGGCCAACGGCAGATACGCAGTATTTT. This encodes CASSYRPGPTADTQYF.

The chain recombines TRBV29-1 with TRBJ2-1; 13 nucleotides align to TRBD2. The CDR3 loop spans 16 amino acids. V shed 7 bases and J 0 bases; nucleotides not matched to a gene: 6. Germline CDR1 and CDR2: SQVTM and ANQGSEA. The CDR3 region has the DNA TGCAGCGCCAGGACTAGCGGGGGCAGCTCCTACAATGAGCAGTTCTTC. This translates into CSARTSGGSSYNEQFF.

This clone was picked up a small number of times. The chain combines TRBV2 with TRBJ2-3; D may be TRBD2 (6 bases). The CDR3 has 11 residues. Trimming pared 9 bases from V and 5 bases from J, leaving 9 bases between. CDR1 is SNHLY, CDR2 FYNNEI, per germline. CDR3: CASTGGDTQYF. CDR3 in DNA: TGTGCCAGTACCGGGGGAGATACGCAGTATTTT.

The count of this clone is one. Other DNA sequences in the sample encode the same CDR3. This rearrangement joins TRBV6-5 to TRBJ1-1, with D maybe TRBD1 (5 bases). CDR3 length: 13 residues. Germline loops: CDR1 MNHEY, CDR2 SVGAGI. Trimming left V 5 bases short and J 1 base short, with 8 bases between. DNA of the CDR3: TGTGCCAGCAGTCGCGACAGGAACACTGAAGCTTTCTTT. Amino acid sequence: CASSRDRNTEAFF.

J is TRBJ1-4 and V is TRBV10-2; D gene uncertain. The CDR3 extends over 13 amino acids. The ends were cut back, 8 bases at V and 4 bases at J, with 11 bases in the middle. Germline-derived CDR1 and CDR2 are WSHSY and SAAADI. The CDR3 DNA is TGCGCCAGCCAGACACCAGATAATGAAAAACTGTTTTTT. It is translated as CASQTPDNEKLFF.

This chain joins TRBV5-5 and TRBJ1-2; TRBD1 aligns across 7 bases. CDR1 and CDR2 (germline): SGHKS, YYEKEE (reference sequence). Trimming at V came to 5 bases and at J to 2 bases, leaving 24 bases not matched to a gene. This CDR3 comprises 20 residues. The CDR3 loop reads CASRQVRLDRGQVRNYGYTF. CDR3 in DNA: TGTGCCAGCAGGCAAGTGCGCCTTGACCGCGGACAGGTCAGAAACTATGGCTACACCTTC.

The V and J genes are TRBV5-8 and TRBJ1-3; 7 bases align to TRBD1. In germline, CDR1 is SGHTS, CDR2 YDEGEE. The CDR3 has 15 amino acids. V was clipped by 0 bases and J by 4 bases; unmatched bases: 4. This chain's CDR3 is CASSLGDSPGNTIYF. The CDR3, as DNA: TGTGCCAGCAGCTTGGGGGACAGTCCGGGAAACACCATATATTTT.

The chain has TRBV6-5 and TRBJ2-5; TRBD1 agrees at 10 bases. The length of the CDR3 is 15 residues. In germline, CDR1 is MNHEY, CDR2 SVGAGI. V shed 5 bases and J 2 bases; nucleotides not matched to a gene: 5. Written as DNA, the CDR3 is TGTGCCAGCAGTCGGGACAGGGGTTGGCAAGAGACCCAGTACTTC. Translating it yields CASSRDRGWQETQYF.

The chain carries TRBV15 and TRBJ2-3; 10 bases line up with TRBD2. CDR1 and CDR2 from the germline V gene are LNHNV and YYDKDF (reference sequence). Losses at the gene ends were 8 bases for V and 1 base for J; bases not matched to a gene: 6. This CDR3 is built from 15 residues. DNA for the CDR3: TGTGCCACCGAGATAGCGGGGGGCGGCACAGATACGCAGTATTTT. Protein sequence: CATEIAGGGTDTQYF.

V gene TRBV27 combines with J gene TRBJ2-3, with 10 nucleotides matching TRBD1. Germline CDR1 MNHEY, CDR2 SMNVEV (reference sequence). V shed 8 bases and J 4 bases; nucleotides not matched to a gene: 6. This CDR3 comprises 14 residues. CDR3 sequence: CASRDRGVADTQYF. CDR3 bases: TGTGCCAGCCGGGACAGGGGAGTCGCAGATACGCAGTATTTT.

This clone was recorded only once. This rearrangement joins TRBV2 to TRBJ2-5, with D perhaps TRBD1 (5 bases). CDR1 and CDR2 from the germline V gene are SNHLY and FYNNEI. This CDR3 contains 13 residues. V was cut by 7 bases and J by 1 base, with 10 bases left in between. CDR3 in amino acids: CASKGHSQETQYF. CDR3 coding DNA: TGTGCCAGCAAAGGACACTCCCAAGAGACCCAGTACTTC.

The chain joins TRBV7-3 to TRBJ2-3, with TRBD2 matching 12 bases. CDR1 and CDR2 (germline): SGHTA, FQGTGA. The CDR3 loop spans 16 amino acids. The V segment lost 4 bases and the J segment 2 bases; nucleotides outside the gene matches: 4. The CDR3 is CASSYLAGGPTDTQYF. The CDR3 DNA follows: TGTGCCAGCAGCTACCTAGCGGGGGGGCCCACAGATACGCAGTATTTT.

The chain carries TRBV9 and TRBJ1-1; TRBD1 aligns across 8 bases. Germline lookup yields CDR1 SGDLS and CDR2 YYNGEE. This CDR3 is 15 amino acids long. Trimming at V came to 1 base and at J to 3 bases, leaving 5 bases not matched to a gene. This chain's CDR3 is CASSVMTGVDTEAFF. The DNA of the CDR3 is TGTGCCAGCAGCGTAATGACAGGGGTGGACACTGAAGCTTTCTTT.

V gene TRBV15 combines with J gene TRBJ2-7; 7 bases map to TRBD2. J gave up 2 bases and V 0 bases, and 16 bases lay outside the gene matches. There are 19 residues in the CDR3. From germline, CDR1 is LNHNV and CDR2 YYDKDF (reference sequence). CDR3 sequence: CATSREASGLLFGAYEQYV. CDR3 sequence (DNA): TGTGCCACCAGCAGAGAGGCTAGCGGACTCTTGTTTGGAGCCTACGAGCAGTACGTC.

The V call is TRBV12-3 or TRBV12-4, the J call TRBJ2-5; 7 bases fit TRBD1. The CDR3 runs to 13 residues. With V trimmed by 4 bases and J by 1 base, 0 bases remained unmatched. CDR3 protein: CASSYRGQETQYF. Here the CDR3 DNA reads TGTGCCAGCAGTTACAGGGGCCAAGAGACCCAGTACTTC.

The chain combines TRBV3-1 (or the pseudogene TRBV3-2) with TRBJ2-2; TRBD1 might be the D (6 bases). The ends were cut back, 4 bases at V and 5 bases at J, with 17 bases in the middle. The CDR3 is 16 residues long. The germline V gene has CDR1 LGHDT and CDR2 YNNKEL (reference sequence). The CDR3, as DNA: TGTGCCAGCAGCCCCCAGCTGGGGGCCTCGACCGGGGAGCTGTTTTTT. It is translated as CASSPQLGASTGELFF.

V usage is TRBV19 and J usage is TRBJ1-4, with TRBD1 as a possible D gene (6 bases). The CDR3 covers 14 residues. Germline CDR1 LNHDA, CDR2 SQIVND (reference sequence). Trimming cost V 6 bases and J 4 bases, with 12 bases left between them. The CDR3 coding sequence is TGTGCCAGTAGCAGAGGACAGCTTAATGAAAAACTGTTTTTT. As protein: CASSRGQLNEKLFF.

The rearrangement joins TRBV29-1 to TRBJ1-1; no firm D call. Trimming cost V 0 bases and J 1 base, with 12 bases left between them. The germline gives CDR1 SQVTM, CDR2 ANQGSEA. CDR3 length: 15 amino acids. The DNA for the CDR3 is TGCAGCGTTGAAGATCCCGTAGGCGAGAACACTGAAGCTTTCTTT. It specifies CSVEDPVGENTEAFF.

The chain has TRBV7-2 and TRBJ2-5; 10 nucleotides match TRBD2. J gave up 5 bases and V 5 bases, and 8 bases lay outside the gene matches. The CDR3 extends over 15 amino acids. Per the germline V gene, CDR1 is SGHTA and CDR2 is FQGNSA. As DNA, the CDR3 is TGTGCCAGCAGCCTGCAGCGGGGGGGCGGCGAGACCCAGTACTTC. It encodes CASSLQRGGGETQYF.

The gene calls are TRBV5-1 and TRBJ2-6, with TRBD1 as a possible D gene (6 bases). Germline V lookup: CDR1 SGHRS, CDR2 YFSETQ. The CDR3 length is 15 residues. Between the trimmed V and J ends, which lost 6 bases and 2 bases, there was a span of 12 bases. CDR3 coding DNA: TGCGCCAGCACCGCTGGGGGCCCTGGGGCCAACGTCCTGACTTTC. This translates into CASTAGGPGANVLTF.